Listed below are T cell receptor beta chains from one sample, sequenced in a study of shared clonotypes between healthy human individuals. The repertoire was sequenced with immunoSEQ multiplex PCR; TCRdb's copy has only in-frame clones and lacks some. Of about 2 million clones listed, roughly 95% were seen once; the top ten hold under 1.5%. Sequences were obtained from naive CD8+ T cells sorted from blood. All receptors come from a man between 18 and 29 years old in good health. Each CDR3 is given with its conserved first and last residue. D genes are given only for firm matches.

v_call	d_call	j_call	cdr3_aa
TRBV27	-	TRBJ2-3	CASSSGLGEDTQYF
TRBV29-1	TRBD2	TRBJ2-7	CSVRTSGRYEQYF
TRBV4-1	-	TRBJ2-3	CASSQSVVTDTQYF
TRBV9	-	TRBJ2-1	CASSVSPSLEQFF
TRBV9	TRBD2	TRBJ2-7	CASSVSGTSLYEQYF
TRBV7-2	TRBD2	TRBJ2-7	CASSPGLAAYYEQYF
TRBV27	TRBD2	TRBJ2-1	CASSIPGLDNEQFF
TRBV15	-	TRBJ2-5	CATSRDTRLQETQYF
TRBV5-6	-	TRBJ2-7	CASSPGGSAYEQYF
TRBV6-1	-	TRBJ2-5	CASSRDRSQETQYF
TRBV2	-	TRBJ2-7	CASSGSYEQYF
TRBV4-1	-	TRBJ2-7	CASSARDGHYEQYF
TRBV11-2	TRBD2	TRBJ2-1	CASSARGLAPSYNEQFF
TRBV6-1	-	TRBJ2-1	CASTLTLGGVDEQFF
TRBV15	-	TRBJ2-7	CATSFPESYEQYF
TRBV27	-	TRBJ1-5	CASSSLITGTSINQPQHF
TRBV27	-	TRBJ2-2	CASSPGTRNTGELFF
TRBV9	TRBD2	TRBJ2-1	CASSVEAGVYNEQFF
TRBV11-2	-	TRBJ2-3	CATRWGGPDTQYF
TRBV27	-	-	CASSLSSGERTYEQYF
TRBV27	-	TRBJ2-7	CASTSQASSYEQYF
TRBV4-1	-	TRBJ2-7	CASSHQGGLTYEQYF
TRBV27	-	TRBJ2-5	CASSLQETQYF
TRBV5-1	TRBD1	TRBJ1-1	CASRTGGTEAFF
TRBV5-1	-	TRBJ2-5	CASSHPLEQETQYF
TRBV30	TRBD1	TRBJ2-7	CAWSGQGYEQYF
TRBV5-1	-	TRBJ2-6	CASSLDAGDNVLTF
TRBV6-6	TRBD2	TRBJ2-1	CATRAGASYNEQFF
TRBV9	TRBD2	TRBJ2-1	CASSAGTSGGAAYNEQFF
TRBV19	-	TRBJ2-3	CASNSGVSTDTQYF
TRBV9	-	TRBJ1-2	CASSVGAGTLGYTF
TRBV30	TRBD2	TRBJ2-7	CAWSNSGRSSEQYF
TRBV7-8	TRBD1	TRBJ2-7	CASSSGTGLYEQYF
TRBV30	-	TRBJ1-1	CAYDAQFALEAFF
TRBV27	-	TRBJ1-6	CASSLSAVNSPLHF
TRBV7-9	-	TRBJ1-3	CASSPPSQGAGNTIYF
TRBV6-5	TRBD2	TRBJ2-1	CASSYGLAGFEQFF
TRBV15	TRBD2	TRBJ2-1	CATSRAAGTRVPNEQFF
TRBV30	TRBD2	TRBJ2-3	CAWSIAGGRADTQYF
TRBV10-1	-	TRBJ2-1	CASSEGSPVHEQFF
TRBV6-6	-	TRBJ2-3	CASRPLGLDTQYF
TRBV5-1	-	TRBJ2-7	CASRFNPSYEQYF
TRBV9	-	TRBJ1-2	CASSVFGGSGFGYTF
TRBV2	-	TRBJ2-7	CASSLMGYEQYF
TRBV7-9	TRBD1	TRBJ2-7	CASSFPPGQVSYEQYF
TRBV27	-	TRBJ1-1	CASSFLVDTEAFF
TRBV29-1	-	TRBJ2-7	CSVAGPLSYEQYF
TRBV5-6	-	TRBJ1-1	CASSLSGPFEAFF
TRBV11-2	-	TRBJ2-7	CASRSFGGSSEQYF
TRBV27	-	TRBJ1-4	CASSLAGANEKLFF
TRBV5-1	-	TRBJ1-4	CASSLYPGANEKLFF